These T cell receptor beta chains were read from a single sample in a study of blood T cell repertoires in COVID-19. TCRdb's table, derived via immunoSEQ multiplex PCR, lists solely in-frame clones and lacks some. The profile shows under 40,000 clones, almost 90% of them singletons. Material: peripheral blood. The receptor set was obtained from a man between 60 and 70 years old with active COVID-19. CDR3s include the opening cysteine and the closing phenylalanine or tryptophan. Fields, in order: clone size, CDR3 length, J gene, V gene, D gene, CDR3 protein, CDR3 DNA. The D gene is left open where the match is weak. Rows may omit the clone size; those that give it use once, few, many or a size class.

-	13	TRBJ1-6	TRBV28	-	CASSLGRRSPLHF	TGTGCCAGCAGTTTAGGGAGGAGGTCACCCCTCCACTTT
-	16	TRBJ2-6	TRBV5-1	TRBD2	CASSYGGASGANVLTF	TGCGCCAGCAGCTACGGGGGGGCCTCTGGGGCCAACGTCCTGACTTTC
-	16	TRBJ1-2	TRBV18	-	CASSPPGASYLYGYTF	TGTGCCAGCTCACCACCAGGGGCCTCCTATTTGTATGGCTACACCTTC
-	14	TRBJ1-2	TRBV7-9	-	CASSLGVQGYGYTF	TGTGCCAGCAGCTTAGGCGTCCAGGGCTATGGCTACACCTTC
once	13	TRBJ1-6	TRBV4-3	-	CASSQVEDSPLHF	TGCGCCAGCAGCCAAGTCGAGGATTCACCCCTCCACTTT
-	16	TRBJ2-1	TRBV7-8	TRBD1	CASSWALRQGYNEQFF	TGTGCCAGCAGCTGGGCCTTAAGACAGGGCTACAATGAGCAGTTCTTC
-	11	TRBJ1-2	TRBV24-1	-	CATSSSYGYTF	TGTGCCACCAGTAGCTCTTATGGCTACACCTTC
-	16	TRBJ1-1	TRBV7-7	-	CASSPPVGPITTEAFF	TGTGCCAGCAGCCCCCCCGTGGGGCCCATTACGACTGAAGCTTTCTTT
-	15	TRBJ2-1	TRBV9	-	CASSPRTRDYNEQFF	TGTGCCAGCAGCCCGCGTACTAGGGACTACAATGAGCAGTTCTTC
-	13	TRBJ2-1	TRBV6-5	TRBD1	CASSTGAIREQFF	TGTGCCAGCAGTACAGGGGCGATCCGTGAGCAGTTCTTC
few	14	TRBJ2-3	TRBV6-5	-	CASSRGTSTDTQYF	TGTGCCAGCAGCCGGGGGACTAGCACAGATACGCAGTATTTT
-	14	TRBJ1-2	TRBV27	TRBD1	CASSPSGQPRGYTF	TGTGCCAGCAGTCCCTCGGGACAGCCTCGGGGCTACACCTTC
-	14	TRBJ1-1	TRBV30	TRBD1	CAWSVWTGDTEAFF	TGTGCCTGGAGTGTGTGGACAGGAGACACTGAAGCTTTCTTT
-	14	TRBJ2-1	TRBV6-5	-	CASSLGGAYNEQFF	TGTGCCAGCAGTTTAGGAGGGGCCTACAATGAGCAGTTCTTC
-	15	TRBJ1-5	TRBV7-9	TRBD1	CASSASGTGTQPQHF	TGTGCCAGCAGCGCTTCCGGGACAGGGACCCAGCCCCAGCATTTT
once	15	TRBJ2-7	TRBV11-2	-	CASSLVISYSYEQYF	TGTGCCAGCAGCTTAGTTATCAGTTACTCCTACGAGCAGTACTTC
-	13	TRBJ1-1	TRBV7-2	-	CASSFLETGGAFF	TGTGCCAGCAGCTTTTTAGAAACGGGTGGTGCTTTCTTT
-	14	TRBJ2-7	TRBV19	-	CASSIGSGSAEQYF	TGTGCCAGTAGTATAGGGTCAGGGTCCGCGGAGCAGTACTTC
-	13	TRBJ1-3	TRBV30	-	CAWRHGGGNTIYF	TGTGCCTGGCGCCACGGGGGTGGAAACACCATATATTTT
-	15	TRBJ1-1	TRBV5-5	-	CASSLVFRENTEAFF	TGTGCCAGCAGCTTGGTCTTTCGGGAGAACACTGAAGCTTTCTTT
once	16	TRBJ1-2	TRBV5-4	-	CASSPPTGREGYGYTF	TGTGCCAGCAGCCCCCCGACGGGCAGGGAAGGCTATGGCTACACCTTC
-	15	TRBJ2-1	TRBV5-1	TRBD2	CASSYTSGSYNEQFF	TGCGCCAGCAGCTACACTAGCGGCTCCTACAATGAGCAGTTCTTC
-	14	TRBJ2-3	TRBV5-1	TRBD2	CASSPLLAQDTQYF	TGCGCCAGCAGCCCACTACTAGCGCAAGATACGCAGTATTTT
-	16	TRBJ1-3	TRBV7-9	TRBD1	CASSLRGTGTGNTIYF	TGTGCCAGCAGCCTAAGAGGGACAGGAACTGGAAACACCATATATTTT